One sample yielded the 8 T cell receptor beta chains listed below, sequenced in a study of blood T cell repertoires in COVID-19. Profiling relied on immunoSEQ multiplex PCR, and the TCRdb table lists in-frame clones only, not all of them. The data contain around 300,000 clones, about 89% of them singletons. The sequencing sample was made of PBMCs or T cells enriched from blood (not recorded which). The origin of the receptors is a woman between 40 and 50 years old who had recovered from COVID-19.

The chain is built from TRBV4-3 and TRBJ1-2; D is ambiguous. V lost 0 bases, J lost 5 bases, and 16 bases lay in between. CDR1 is LGHNA and CDR2 is YSLEER in the germline V gene. The CDR3 contains 16 residues. The chain's CDR3 is CASSQDRLAGGYGYTF. CDR3 DNA: TGCGCCAGCAGCCAAGATCGACTTGCCGGTGGGTATGGCTACACCTTC.

The chain uses TRBV5-1 and TRBJ1-1; D not resolved. CDR1 and CDR2 from the germline V gene are SGHRS and YFSETQ. The CDR3 contains 13 residues. V gave up 5 bases and J gave up 1 base, with 9 bases separating them. The CDR3 region has the DNA TGCGCCAGCAGGATGTCAGGGAACACTGAAGCTTTCTTT. As protein: CASRMSGNTEAFF. The whole variable domain, remainder taken from reference TRBV5-1 and TRBJ1-1, is KAGVTQTPRYLIKTRGQQVTLSCSPISGHRSVSWYQQTPGQGLQFLFEYFSETQRNKGNFPGRFSGRQFSNSRSEMNVSTLELGDSALYLCASRMSGNTEAFFGQGTRLTVV.

The chain recombines TRBV7-6 with TRBJ1-1; D uncertain. The CDR3 has 13 residues. From germline, CDR1 is SGHVS and CDR2 FNYEAQ. Trimming stripped 6 bases from V and 2 bases from J, with 10 bases between. CDR3 in DNA: TGTGCCAGCAGTCCTGGAGAAAACACTGAAGCTTTCTTT. It translates to CASSPGENTEAFF.

The V and J genes are TRBV5-1 and TRBJ2-3, with 8 bases aligning to TRBD1. The CDR3 consists of 16 residues. Germline V CDR1 and CDR2: SGHRS, YFSETQ. V gave up 4 bases and J gave up 0 bases; unmatched junction bases: 7. The CDR3 loop is CASSPGQAASTDTQYF. The CDR3 DNA reads TGCGCCAGCAGCCCGGGACAGGCCGCTAGCACAGATACGCAGTATTTT.

V and J are TRBV7-9 and TRBJ2-7; 7 nucleotides match TRBD2. The CDR3 is 14 amino acids. Trimming took 2 bases from V and 4 from J; bases not matched to a gene: 5. Germline CDR1 is SEHNR and CDR2 is FQNEAQ (reference sequence). The CDR3 spells CASSLTSVVYEQYF. The CDR3 DNA follows: TGTGCCAGCAGCTTAACTAGCGTTGTGTACGAGCAGTACTTC.

The rearrangement uses TRBV10-2 and TRBJ2-5; 8 nucleotides agree with TRBD2. The V segment lost 4 bases and the J segment 4 bases; nucleotides outside the gene matches: 14. Germline V gene sequence: CDR1 WSHSY, CDR2 SAAADI. This CDR3 contains 17 residues. CDR3 protein: CASSAGRGGPKRETQYF. The CDR3, as DNA: TGCGCCAGCAGTGCAGGACGGGGGGGCCCTAAGCGAGAGACCCAGTACTTC.

The rearrangement uses TRBV5-4 and TRBJ2-6, with TRBD1 identical over 8 bases. Germline CDR1 reads SGHNT; CDR2 reads YYREEE (reference sequence). With V trimmed by 0 bases and J by 0 bases, 5 bases remained unmatched. This CDR3 spans 18 amino acids. The CDR3 sequence is CASSLVQGAASGANVLTF. In DNA form, the CDR3 reads TGTGCCAGCAGCTTGGTGCAGGGGGCTGCCTCTGGGGCCAACGTCCTGACTTTC.

This clone was recorded a few times. The chain has TRBV9 and TRBJ2-7, with 10 positions matching TRBD1. This CDR3 spans 13 amino acids. Trimming took 4 bases from V and 8 from J; bases not matched to a gene: 6. In germline, CDR1 is SGDLS, CDR2 YYNGEE. This CDR3 is CASSKPGQGKQYF. The CDR3 nucleotides are TGTGCCAGCAGCAAACCGGGACAGGGGAAGCAGTACTTC.